What follows are 13 T cell receptor beta chains derived from one specimen sequenced in a study of T cell responses to AZD1222 COVID-19 vaccine. Measured with immunoSEQ multiplex PCR; TCRdb has only the in-frame clones, and not every one. Among about 50,000 clones listed, around nine tenths were seen once. Sequencing used peripheral blood, obtained on day 0 of AZD1222 vaccination. These receptors were obtained from an adult in good health.

This sequence joins TRBV27 and TRBJ2-1, with 10 bases fitting TRBD2. V lost 6 bases, J lost 6 bases, and 14 bases stayed unmatched. This CDR3 contains 17 residues. Per germline, CDR1 MNHEY and CDR2 SMNVEV (reference sequence). The CDR3 here is CASSRPGASGSFNEQFF. The CDR3 coding sequence is TGTGCCAGCAGCAGACCTGGAGCTAGCGGGAGTTTCAATGAGCAGTTCTTC.

The V and J genes are TRBV7-9 and TRBJ2-7; 11 positions agree with TRBD2. CDR1 is SEHNR, CDR2 FQNEAQ, per germline (reference sequence). V lost 5 bases and J lost 7; bases outside the gene matches: 7. The CDR3 totals 14 residues. CDR3 region: CASSLLAGGQEQYF. Here the CDR3 DNA reads TGTGCCAGCAGCCTCCTAGCGGGAGGCCAAGAGCAGTACTTC.

This rearrangement joins TRBV5-1 to TRBJ2-1; D uncertain. This CDR3 region has 12 residues. The V gene lost 2 bases and the J gene lost 6 bases, with 6 bases spanning the gap. Germline loops: CDR1 SGHRS, CDR2 YFSETQ. This chain's CDR3 is CASSLTTNEQFF. CDR3 coding DNA: TGCGCCAGCAGCTTAACGACCAATGAGCAGTTCTTC.

This chain links TRBV7-6 with TRBJ2-2; perhaps TRBD1 as D (7 bases). The CDR3 is made up of 15 amino acids. From germline, CDR1 is SGHVS and CDR2 FNYEAQ. The V and J ends lost 1 base and 4 bases respectively, with 10 bases between them. The CDR3, as DNA: TGTGCCAGCAGCTTAGACAGGGGACTCACCGGGGAGCTGTTTTTT. This codes for CASSLDRGLTGELFF.

This chain links TRBV5-1 with TRBJ2-7; D perhaps matches TRBD1 (5 bases). Germline V CDR1 and CDR2: SGHRS, YFSETQ. V gave up 4 bases and J gave up 2 bases, with 13 bases separating them. The CDR3 consists of 14 residues. CDR3 bases: TGCGCCAGCAGCCTTCAGGGCCTCGCCTACGAGCAGTACTTC. Protein sequence: CASSLQGLAYEQYF.

The rearrangement joins TRBV21-1 to TRBJ1-2; the table's TRBD1 call for D was not verified on the DNA. TRBV21-1 is a recognized pseudogene. This CDR3 is built from 15 residues. CDR3 DNA: TGTGCCAGCAGTGGGACACTGCTTTCTAACTATGGCTACACCTTC. This gives the protein CASSGTLLSNYGYTF.

The genes are TRBV5-8 and TRBJ1-1; a possible D gene is TRBD1 (6 bases). CDR1 is SGHTS and CDR2 is YDEGEE in the germline V gene. This CDR3 region has 16 residues. Trimming pared 3 bases from V and 3 bases from J, leaving 18 bases between. The CDR3 loop is CASSWILRGWYTEAFF. The CDR3 DNA reads as TGTGCCAGCAGCTGGATTTTGAGGGGGTGGTACACTGAAGCTTTCTTT.

The genes are TRBV3-1 (or the pseudogene TRBV3-2) and TRBJ2-1; D possibly corresponds to TRBD1 (6 bases). The CDR3 has 11 amino acids. Germline CDR1 is LGHDT and CDR2 is YNNKEL (reference sequence). Trimming took off 4 bases at V and 11 bases at J, with 9 bases between the two ends. The CDR3 region is CASSRGTKQFF. CDR3 DNA sequence: TGTGCCAGCAGCCGAGGGACAAAGCAGTTCTTC.

CDR3 coding DNA: TGCGCCAGCAGCTTGGAGTCGGGTGGAAACACCATATATTTT. It encodes CASSLESGGNTIYF. This chain joins TRBV5-1 and TRBJ1-3, with D uncertain. The V end lost 0 bases, the J end lost 3 bases, and 7 bases lay between the germline ends. Germline V lookup: CDR1 SGHRS, CDR2 YFSETQ. CDR3 length: 14 amino acids.

The chain uses TRBV11-3 and TRBJ2-5, with D perhaps TRBD2 (5 bases). The CDR3 runs to 14 residues. Trimming took 5 bases from V and 2 from J, leaving 12 bases between them. CDR1 SGHNT and CDR2 YENEEA come from the germline V gene. The CDR3 here is CASSVEGRQETQYF. CDR3 nucleotides: TGTGCCAGCAGCGTCGAGGGTAGGCAAGAGACCCAGTACTTC.

The CDR3 reads CASSTGDRRTDTQYF. CDR3 in DNA: TGCGCCAGCAGCACTGGGGACAGGCGCACAGATACGCAGTATTTT. The chain carries TRBV5-1 and TRBJ2-3; 8 positions agree with TRBD1. Per the germline V gene, CDR1 is SGHRS and CDR2 is YFSETQ. The trim removed 4 bases at V and 1 base at J, leaving 5 bases unmatched. This CDR3 is 15 amino acids long.

This chain connects TRBV7-9 to TRBJ2-5, with 11 bases identical to TRBD2. From germline, CDR1 is SEHNR and CDR2 FQNEAQ (reference sequence). V was pared by 5 bases and J by 4 bases, with 6 bases of the junction left unmatched. The length of the CDR3 is 15 residues. CDR3 DNA sequence: TGTGCCAGCAGCATACAAACTAGCGGGAGAGAGACCCAGTACTTC. Residues: CASSIQTSGRETQYF.

This chain joins TRBV28 and TRBJ1-4, with TRBD1 matching over 7 bases. Germline-derived CDR1 and CDR2 are MDHEN and SYDVKM. Unmatched junction bases numbered 8, after V lost 7 bases and J lost 3 bases. The CDR3 loop spans 15 amino acids. In nucleotides, the CDR3 is TGTGCCAGCACCTTCTCCGGGACAGCTAATGAAAAACTGTTTTTT. Translated: CASTFSGTANEKLFF.